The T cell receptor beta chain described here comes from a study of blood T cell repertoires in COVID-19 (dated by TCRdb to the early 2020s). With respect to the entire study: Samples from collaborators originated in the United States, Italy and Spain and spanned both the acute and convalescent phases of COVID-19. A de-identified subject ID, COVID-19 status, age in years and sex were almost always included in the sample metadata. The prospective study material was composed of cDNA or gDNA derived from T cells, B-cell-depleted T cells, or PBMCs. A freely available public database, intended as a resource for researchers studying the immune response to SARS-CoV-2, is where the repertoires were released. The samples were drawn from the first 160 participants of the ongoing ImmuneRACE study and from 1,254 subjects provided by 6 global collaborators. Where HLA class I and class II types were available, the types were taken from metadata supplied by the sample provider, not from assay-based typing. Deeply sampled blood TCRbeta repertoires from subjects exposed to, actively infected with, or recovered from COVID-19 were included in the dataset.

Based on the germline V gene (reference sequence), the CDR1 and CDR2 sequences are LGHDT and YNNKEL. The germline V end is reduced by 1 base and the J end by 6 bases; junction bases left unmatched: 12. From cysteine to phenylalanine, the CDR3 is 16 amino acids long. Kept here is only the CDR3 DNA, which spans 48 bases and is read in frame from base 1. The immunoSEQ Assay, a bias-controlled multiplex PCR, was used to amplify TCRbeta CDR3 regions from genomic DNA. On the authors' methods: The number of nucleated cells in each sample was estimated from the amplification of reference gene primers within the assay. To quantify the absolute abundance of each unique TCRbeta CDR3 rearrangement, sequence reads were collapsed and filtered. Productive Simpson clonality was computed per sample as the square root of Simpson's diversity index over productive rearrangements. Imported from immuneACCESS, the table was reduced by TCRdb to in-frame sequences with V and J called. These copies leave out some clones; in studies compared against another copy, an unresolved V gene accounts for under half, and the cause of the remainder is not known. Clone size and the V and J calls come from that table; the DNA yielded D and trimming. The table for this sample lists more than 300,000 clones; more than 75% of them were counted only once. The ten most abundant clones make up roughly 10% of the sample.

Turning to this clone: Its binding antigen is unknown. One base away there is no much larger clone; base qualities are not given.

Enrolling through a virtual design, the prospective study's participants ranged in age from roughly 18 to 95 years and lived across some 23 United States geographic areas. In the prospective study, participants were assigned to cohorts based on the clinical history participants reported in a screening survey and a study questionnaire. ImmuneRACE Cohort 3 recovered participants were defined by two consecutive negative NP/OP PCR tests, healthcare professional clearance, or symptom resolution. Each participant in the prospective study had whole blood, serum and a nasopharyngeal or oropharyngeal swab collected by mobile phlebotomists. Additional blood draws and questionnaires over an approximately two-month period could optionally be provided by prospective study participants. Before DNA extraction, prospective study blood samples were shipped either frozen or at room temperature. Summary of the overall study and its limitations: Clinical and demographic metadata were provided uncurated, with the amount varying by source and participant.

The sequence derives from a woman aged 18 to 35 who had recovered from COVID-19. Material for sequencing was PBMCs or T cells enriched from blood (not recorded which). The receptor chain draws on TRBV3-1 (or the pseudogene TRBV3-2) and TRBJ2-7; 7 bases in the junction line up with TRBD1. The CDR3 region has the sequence CASSQAPDRVKREQYF. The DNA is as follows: TGTGCCAGCAGCCAAGCCCCCGACAGGGTTAAACGCGAGCAGTACTTC.